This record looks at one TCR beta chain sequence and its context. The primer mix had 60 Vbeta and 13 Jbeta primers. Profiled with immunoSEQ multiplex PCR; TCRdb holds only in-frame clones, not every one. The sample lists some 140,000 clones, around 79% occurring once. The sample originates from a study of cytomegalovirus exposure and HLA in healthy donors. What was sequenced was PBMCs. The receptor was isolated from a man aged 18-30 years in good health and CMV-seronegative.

The CDR3 region is CASSLKGTEAFF. CDR3 nucleotide sequence: TGTGCCAGCAGCTTGAAGGGGACTGAAGCTTTCTTT. The chain couples TRBV5-6 to TRBJ1-1, with D possibly matching TRBD1 (5 bases). This CDR3 has 12 residues. Trimming shortened V by 1 base and J by 5 bases, and 6 bases separated the two germline ends. Germline CDR1 SGHDT, CDR2 YYEEEE.